The 26 T cell receptor beta chains below were found in one sample sequenced in a study of post-analysis software for immune sequencing data. Study-level findings and limits: Comparison of patients with controls showed five TRBV segments more frequent in patients, TRBV5-6, TRBV5-1 and TRBV20-1 among them.

Their specific antigens are unknown. Unique-molecular-identifier-tagged TCR beta cDNA libraries were used. TCRdb ran MiXCR on the PCR reads and lists one entry per CDR3 protein. Of about 380,000 distinct CDR3 sequences in the sample, around 33% were seen once. The sample taken for sequencing was blood. The source of these receptors is a girl aged 5-17 years with multiple sclerosis.

The chain recombines TRBV3-1 with TRBJ2-5; D gene uncertain. Germline loops: CDR1 LGHDT, CDR2 YNNKEL (reference sequence). The CDR3 totals 13 residues. Between the trimmed V and J ends, which lost 7 bases and 4 bases, there was a span of 13 bases. The CDR3 reads CASTYSPPETQYF. The CDR3 DNA reads TGTGCCAGCACCTACAGCCCTCCAGAGACCCAGTACTTC.

In its sample, this clonotype was seen many times. The V and J genes are TRBV7-9 and TRBJ2-2; a possible D gene is TRBD2 (5 bases). The ends were cut back, 7 bases at V and 4 bases at J, with 10 bases in the middle. CDR1 and CDR2 from the germline V gene are SEHNR and FQNEAQ (reference sequence). The CDR3 runs 13 residues. CDR3 sequence (DNA): TGTGCCAGCATCAGAGGGAGCACCGGGGAGCTGTTTTTT. Its translation is CASIRGSTGELFF. The full variable domain, its missing parts supplied by reference TRBV7-9 and TRBJ2-2, is DTGVSQNPRHKITKRGQNVTFRCDPISEHNRLYWYRQTLGQGPEFLTYFQNEAQLEKSRLLSDRFSAERPKGSFSTLEIQRTEQGDSAMYLCASIRGSTGELFFGEGSRLTVL.

In regard to this clonotype: The junction and the germline gene differ at one end; a read error may be behind it. V is TRBV5-1 and J is TRBJ2-5; D not certain. The DNA end is more similar to TRBJ2-7, so the J call may be wrong. The length of the CDR3 is 15 residues. Germline V lookup: CDR1 SGHRS, CDR2 YFSETQ. The DNA of the CDR3 is TGCGCCAGCGGCTTGTGGTCCCATCCTTCCTACGAGCAGTACTTC. Its translation: CASGLWSHPSYEQYF.

The chain joins TRBV5-1 to TRBJ2-7; D possibly matches TRBD1 or TRBD2 (5 bases each). The germline CDR1 and CDR2 sequences are SGHRS and YFSETQ. CDR3 size: 13 residues. Trimming stripped 3 bases from V and 4 bases from J, with 11 bases between. The CDR3 is CASSSGPGYEQYF. The CDR3 bases are TGCGCCAGCAGCTCGGGACCGGGATACGAGCAGTACTTC.

This clonotype was picked up a small number of times. The chain is built from TRBV20-1 and TRBJ2-7, with a weak D call TRBD1 (6 bases). V shed 3 bases and J shed 5 bases, with 20 bases lying between them. This CDR3 contains 15 residues. From germline, CDR1 is DFQATT and CDR2 SNEGSKA (reference sequence). For the CDR3, the DNA is TGCAGTGCTAGGAAGAGACAGGACCGGTTTAACGAGCAGTACTTC. It yields the protein CSARKRQDRFNEQYF.

V is TRBV6-1 and J is TRBJ2-7; 9 positions agree with TRBD1. V was clipped by 2 bases and J by 3 bases; unmatched bases: 11. CDR1 is MNHNS, CDR2 SASEGT, per germline. This CDR3 has 17 amino acids. CDR3 sequence reads: CASSENGPDRGGYEQYF. As DNA, the CDR3 is TGTGCCAGCAGTGAAAATGGGCCGGACAGGGGAGGCTACGAGCAGTACTTC.

The chain couples TRBV20-1 to TRBJ2-5; D gene unclear. Germline loops: CDR1 DFQATT, CDR2 SNEGSKA (reference sequence). The CDR3 is made up of 12 amino acids. Between the trimmed V and J ends, which lost 6 bases and 13 bases, there was a span of 21 bases. CDR3 sequence: CSASELAYERYF. In DNA, the CDR3 is TGCAGTGCATCCGAGTTAGCCTACGAGCGGTACTTC.

This clonotype was observed a few times. The chain is built from TRBV10-3 and TRBJ2-5; D possibly corresponds to TRBD1 (6 bases). Judging by the DNA end, TRBJ2-7 fits better; the J call may be wrong. The CDR3 runs 16 residues. CDR1 and CDR2 (germline): ENHRY, SYGVKD. The CDR3 bases are TGTGCCATCAGGGACCTCGGCAGTACAGGGATACACGAGCAGTACTTC. Protein: CAIRDLGSTGIHEQYF.

This clonotype has just a few counts. Here the CDR3 reads CSAVALAGGSRNEQFF. In DNA form, the CDR3 reads TGCAGTGCTGTGGCCCTAGCGGGGGGTTCCCGGAATGAGCAGTTCTTC. The rearrangement links TRBV20-1 to TRBJ2-1; 11 positions match TRBD2. This CDR3 region has 16 residues. Per germline, CDR1 DFQATT and CDR2 SNEGSKA (reference sequence). The V gene end was trimmed by 5 bases and the J gene end by 7 bases; junction bases not matched to a gene: 13.

The gene calls are TRBV12-3 or TRBV12-4 and TRBJ2-5, with 7 positions matching TRBD2. The CDR3 has 17 amino acids. J gave up 4 bases and V 1 base, and 12 bases lay outside the gene matches. CDR3 DNA: TGTGCCAGCAGTTTAGGGGGATCGGGGGGAATTGGAGAGACCCAGTACTTC. Translation: CASSLGGSGGIGETQYF.

The rearrangement uses TRBV27 and TRBJ2-4; 11 bases agree with TRBD2. The DNA matches TRBJ2-5 better at its end, which makes the J call doubtful. CDR3 length: 17 residues. Germline V gives CDR1 MNHEY, CDR2 SMNVEV (reference sequence). CDR3 sequence reads: CASSGTSGVIFQETQYF. The CDR3 nucleotides read TGTGCCAGCAGTGGGACTAGCGGAGTAATCTTTCAAGAGACCCAGTACTTC.

The gene calls are TRBV5-1 and TRBJ1-1; D remains unclear. The V gene's germline CDR1 is SGHRS and CDR2 YFSETQ. With 0 bases removed from V and 4 bases from J, the gap between germline ends came to 13 bases. This CDR3 region has 15 residues. Here the CDR3 DNA reads TGCGCCAGCAGCTTGGCCTCTACGGGTCCCACTGAAGCTTTCTTT. Amino acids: CASSLASTGPTEAFF.

This clonotype was detected a few times. This CDR3 is CASSQDDRGAYQPQHF. CDR3 bases: TGCGCCAGCAGCCAAGATGACAGAGGGGCATATCAGCCCCAGCATTTT. The rearrangement joins TRBV4-1 to TRBJ1-5; TRBD1 is a possible D gene (5 bases). Germline-derived CDR1 and CDR2 are MGHRA and YSYEKL. V was clipped by 0 bases and J by 5 bases, with 14 bases between them. The CDR3 has 16 residues.

This clonotype was detected a few times. The rearrangement uses TRBV9 and TRBJ2-7; maybe TRBD2 (5 bases). CDR1 is SGDLS, CDR2 YYNGEE, per germline. CDR3 length: 14 amino acids. V gave up 3 bases and J gave up 5 bases, with 15 bases separating them. CDR3 sequence (DNA): TGTGCCAGCAGCGCCGCCTCGGGGTCCCACGAGCAGTACTTC. It encodes CASSAASGSHEQYF.

The chain recombines TRBV11-3 with TRBJ2-7; 7 bases align to TRBD1. Unmatched junction bases numbered 7, after V lost 0 bases and J lost 5 bases. Per germline, CDR1 SGHNT and CDR2 YENEEA. The CDR3 loop spans 15 amino acids. CDR3 sequence reads: CASSLEARGSDEQYF. The CDR3 coding sequence is TGTGCCAGCAGCTTAGAAGCCAGGGGGAGCGACGAGCAGTACTTC.

This clonotype was detected only a few times. The chain employs TRBV28 and TRBJ1-3, with D maybe TRBD1 (6 bases). This CDR3 is 14 amino acids long. V dropped 6 bases and J dropped 1 base, with 10 bases sitting between them. Germline lookup yields CDR1 MDHEN and CDR2 SYDVKM. The CDR3 DNA reads TGTGCCAGCAGACCTGGGACATCTGGAAACACCATATATTTT. Its translation: CASRPGTSGNTIYF.

The J gene is TRBJ2-3, the V gene TRBV5-1, with a tentative D call TRBD1 (5 bases). The CDR3 is 13 amino acids. Trimming took 4 bases from V and 3 from J, leaving 9 bases between them. The germline V gene has CDR1 SGHRS and CDR2 YFSETQ. CDR3 region: CASSTPGTDTQYF. For the CDR3, the DNA is TGCGCCAGCAGCACCCCAGGGACAGATACGCAGTATTTT.

This clonotype was counted between two and nine times. The CDR3 loop reads CSVGDRDKTEAFF. CDR3 bases: TGCAGCGTAGGGGACAGGGACAAGACTGAAGCTTTCTTT. The chain links TRBV29-1 to TRBJ1-1; TRBD1 matches at 9 bases. Germline CDR1 is SQVTM and CDR2 is ANQGSEA. Trimming removed 6 bases from V and 5 bases from J; junction bases left unmatched: 7. This CDR3 spans 13 amino acids.

This chain uses TRBV4-1 with TRBJ2-7; maybe TRBD1 (5 bases). Germline CDR1 is MGHRA and CDR2 is YSYEKL. V was shortened by 0 bases and J by 3 bases, with 12 bases between the two germline ends. The CDR3 totals 15 residues. DNA of the CDR3: TGCGCCAGCAGCCAAGAAGGACATAATCTCTACGAGCAGTACTTC. Amino acids: CASSQEGHNLYEQYF.

The gene calls are TRBV6-1 and TRBJ2-7; TRBD1 agrees at 8 bases. Germline CDR1 and CDR2: MNHNS and SASEGT. J gave up 7 bases and V 6 bases, and 8 bases lay outside the gene matches. This CDR3 is 13 amino acids long. The CDR3 region has the DNA TGTGCCAGCAGGCGACAGGGGCGCGGGGAGCAGTACTTC. Translating it yields CASRRQGRGEQYF.

The rearrangement links TRBV29-1 to TRBJ2-3; 10 bases agree with TRBD1. The CDR3 contains 14 residues. Trimming cost V 5 bases and J 5 bases; bases outside gene matches: 7. Germline CDR1 and CDR2: SQVTM and ANQGSEA. The CDR3 region is CSVRDRGSGDTQYF. DNA of the CDR3: TGCAGCGTTAGGGACAGGGGTTCCGGAGATACGCAGTATTTT.

This clonotype showed up just a few times. V usage is TRBV7-2 and J usage is TRBJ1-5, with TRBD1 matching 9 bases. This CDR3 has 15 residues. The ends lost 1 base at V and 6 bases at J; junction bases unmatched: 4. Germline V gene sequence: CDR1 SGHTA, CDR2 FQGNSA. The CDR3: CASSLGTGVRQPQHF. CDR3 bases: TGTGCCAGCAGCTTAGGGACAGGGGTTCGTCAGCCCCAGCATTTT.

This clonotype came up a few times. The gene calls are TRBV30 and TRBJ2-1; D is perhaps TRBD2 (7 bases). Per germline, CDR1 GTSNPN and CDR2 SVGIG (reference sequence). The CDR3 loop spans 14 amino acids. The ends were cut back, 5 bases at V and 2 bases at J, with 13 bases in the middle. The CDR3 protein is CAWGEGGAYNEQFF. In DNA form, the CDR3 reads TGTGCCTGGGGGGAGGGGGGCGCCTACAATGAGCAGTTCTTC.

The J gene is TRBJ2-7, the V gene TRBV15; 7 bases agree with TRBD1. V was clipped by 1 base and J by 3 bases; unmatched bases: 3. The V gene's germline CDR1 is LNHNV and CDR2 YYDKDF (reference sequence). The length of the CDR3 is 14 residues. The CDR3: CATSRAGGDYEQYF. CDR3 nucleotide sequence: TGTGCCACCAGCAGAGCAGGGGGAGACTACGAGCAGTACTTC.

The table lists this clonotype with a few counts. CDR3 coding DNA: TGTGCCAGCAGCGGAAGTTGGGCGGCTGGCTATGGCTACACCTTC. Translated, it gives CASSGSWAAGYGYTF. The genes are TRBV9 and TRBJ1-2; no clear D gene. Trimming removed 3 bases at V and 4 bases at J, with 16 bases between. CDR1 is SGDLS and CDR2 is YYNGEE in the germline V gene. The CDR3 covers 15 residues.

This clonotype was seen a handful of times. The chain uses TRBV6-4 and TRBJ2-1; possible D gene TRBD2, 7 bases. V shed 2 bases and J shed 6 bases, with 14 bases lying between them. CDR1 and CDR2 from the germline V gene are MRHNA and SNTAGT. The CDR3 sequence is 15 residues long. CDR3 protein: CASSDQGGVPNEQFF. DNA of the CDR3: TGTGCCAGCAGTGACCAAGGGGGGGTTCCCAATGAGCAGTTCTTC.